This entry features one T cell receptor beta chain sequence. Its recognized antigen is unknown. The input lacks base qualities; no much larger clone sits a single base away. The CDR3 measures 16 amino acids from cysteine to phenylalanine. Solely the CDR3 DNA is kept, with 48 bases framed from the first base. CDR1 and CDR2, looked up from the germline V gene (reference sequence), are DFQATT and SNEGSKA. For this chain, trimming is 2 bases at the V end and 5 bases at the J end, and the number of junction bases without a gene match is 13. The sample originates from a study of blood T cells in healthy people across ages (dated by TCRdb to about 2015). Study-wide context: Template switching captured roughly one uniquely barcoded TCR beta cDNA molecule per two T cells in model experiments. Using the same blood draw, the study looked at two additional independent replicas of 1 million unique cDNA reads for two donors, one aged 18 to 30 and the other aged 80 or older. The study measured age-related changes in TCR beta repertoire diversity using deep sequencing normalized with unique cDNA molecular identifiers. Four age groups were formed from the donors: young (average approximately 17 years), middle-aged (just under 40), aged (62) and long-lived (less than 85). To avoid experimental bias, donors of different ages were spread randomly across the sequencing lanes.

Here is what the overall study found, with its caveats: Observed TCR beta diversity per million T cells fell roughly linearly with age, and a significant reduction was already apparent by age around 40. Donor CMV infection status was unknown, potentially confounding age-related changes in expanded clonotypes. There was a strong correlation between observed TCR beta diversity and the percentage of naive T cells measured by flow cytometry. Because profiling used bulk unsorted PBMCs, naive and antigen-experienced compartments could not be compared conclusively. Compared with the aged group, more naive CD4+ T cells, fewer expanded clones and increased TCR diversity were shown by the long-lived group, suggesting age selection. Estimates of total diversity based on one million sequenced T cells were regarded as lower bounds and as underestimates.

Library construction relied on 5' RACE. The sequencer listed for this sample is Illumina HiSeq 2500. A second about 7 to 11 cycle PCR used a sample-barcoded 5' primer and a J-beta primer mix. A template-switch 5' adaptor carrying 12 random nucleotides introduced a unique molecular identifier onto each TCR beta cDNA molecule. Each sample yielded at least 3 million CDR3-containing paired-end reads. All of the RNA was converted into first-strand cDNA using the Mint cDNA synthesis kit, with a TRBC-specific oligonucleotide serving as the primer. Following uracil-DNA glycosylase treatment, a first 18-cycle PCR with universal primers M1SS and BC2_uni_R was performed on all cDNA. As for how the authors treated the data: For normalization, 1 million high-quality reads were randomly selected from each sample, with every read carrying a distinct molecular identifier. Instead of being binned into consensus sequences, reads that shared molecular identifiers were thrown out. MiTCR, with a Q25 quality threshold and the strictest error-elimination algorithm, was used for CDR3 identification, clonotype clustering and error correction. A nonparametric unseen species model using Euler transformation provided a lower-bound estimate of total TCR beta diversity. TCRdb reran the public reads through fastp at Q25 and MiXCR, keeping productive beta chains. Every distinct CDR3 protein forms one entry, paired with its most common genes and DNA. Clone size and V and J calls follow TCRdb, not the original study. Here the sample has approximately 1,100,000 distinct CDR3 sequences; less than 50% occur a single time. The ten biggest clones cover approximately 17% of the sample.

Donors were a few dozen systemically healthy Caucasian individuals from Russia aged roughly 6 to 95 years. Each donor gave ten milliliters of peripheral blood, collected into EDTA-treated Vacutainer tubes. Ficoll-Paque density-gradient centrifugation was used to isolate PBMCs, with at least 7 million per sample. Trizol reagent was used to extract total RNA from PBMCs, with at least 5.5 micrograms per sample. For every donor, an aliquot of PBMCs went through flow cytometry to measure the percentages of naive CD45RAhigh/CD27high T cells. This clonotype was sampled from a woman in her sixties in good health. The chain couples TRBV20-1 to TRBJ2-5; TRBD1 lines up with 8 middle nucleotides. The sequencing input was blood. The bases are TGCAGTGCTAGATTGGCAGGGGGCACAGGGTGGGAGACCCAGTACTTC. Its amino acids are CSARLAGGTGWETQYF.